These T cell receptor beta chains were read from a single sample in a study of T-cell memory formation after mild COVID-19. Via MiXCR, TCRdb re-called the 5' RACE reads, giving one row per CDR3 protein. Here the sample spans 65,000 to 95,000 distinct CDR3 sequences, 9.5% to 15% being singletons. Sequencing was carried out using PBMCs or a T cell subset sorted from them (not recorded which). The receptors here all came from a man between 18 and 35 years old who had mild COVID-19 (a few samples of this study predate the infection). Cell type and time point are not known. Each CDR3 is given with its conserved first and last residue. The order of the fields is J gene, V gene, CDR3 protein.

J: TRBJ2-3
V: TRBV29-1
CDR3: CSVDTSGGAKDTQYF

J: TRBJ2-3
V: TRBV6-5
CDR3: CASSPVFGENTDTQYF

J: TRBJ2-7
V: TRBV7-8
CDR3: CASSWAGEAQYF

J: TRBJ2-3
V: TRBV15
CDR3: CATSRDEGRVTDTQYF

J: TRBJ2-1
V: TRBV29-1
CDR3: CSVEVSSAREQFF

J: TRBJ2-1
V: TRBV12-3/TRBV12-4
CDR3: CASSYGGRYNEQFF

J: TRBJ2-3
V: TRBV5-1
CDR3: CASSLFRGQDTDTQYF

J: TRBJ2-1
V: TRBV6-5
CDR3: CASSYGYEQFF

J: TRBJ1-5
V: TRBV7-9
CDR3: CASSLSVGNQPQHF

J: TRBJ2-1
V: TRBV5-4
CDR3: CASSSESPNEQFF

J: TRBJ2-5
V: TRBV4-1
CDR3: CASSQDEGTGGPREETQYF

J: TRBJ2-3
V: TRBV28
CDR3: CASISGSGGADTQYF

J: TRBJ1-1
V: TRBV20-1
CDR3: CSAFPGRSNTEAFF

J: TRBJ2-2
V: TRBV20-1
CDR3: CSARLDATGELFF

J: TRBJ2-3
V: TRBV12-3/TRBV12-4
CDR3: CASSPSGGRTDTQYF

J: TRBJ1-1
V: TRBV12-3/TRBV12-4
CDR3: CASSPRRGLNTEAFF

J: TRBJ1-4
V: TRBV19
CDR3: CASSPRDRGNEKLFF

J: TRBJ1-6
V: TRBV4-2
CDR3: CASSQAPQGGELSSPLHF

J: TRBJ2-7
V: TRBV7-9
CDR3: CASSLATPGLEEEQYF

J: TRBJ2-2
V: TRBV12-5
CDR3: CASGLTGELFF

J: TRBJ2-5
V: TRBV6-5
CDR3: CASSYSRGHQETQYF

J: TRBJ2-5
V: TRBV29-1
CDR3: CSVELAGEEEETQYF

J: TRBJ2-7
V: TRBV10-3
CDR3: CAISESEGMSNEQYF

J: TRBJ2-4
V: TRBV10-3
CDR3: CAVSAGGPTNIQYF

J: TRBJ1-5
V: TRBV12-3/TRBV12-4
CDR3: CASSLVVNQPQHF

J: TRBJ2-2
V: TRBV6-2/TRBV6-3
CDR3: CASTPAGESDTGELFF

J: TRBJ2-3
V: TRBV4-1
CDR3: CASSQGVSGGSDTQYF

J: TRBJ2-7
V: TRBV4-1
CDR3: CASSQRTGGRYEQYF

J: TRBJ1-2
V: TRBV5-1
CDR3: CASRGADSNYGYTF

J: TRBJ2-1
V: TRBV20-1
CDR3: CSAEPSGVSSYNEQFF

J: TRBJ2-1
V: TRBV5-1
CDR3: CASSGAGGPNEQFF

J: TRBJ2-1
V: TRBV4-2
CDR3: CASSQASGGANEQFF

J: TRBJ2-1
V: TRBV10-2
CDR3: CASSEALGNEQFF

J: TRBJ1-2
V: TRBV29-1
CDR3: CSVQHRGTLDGYTF

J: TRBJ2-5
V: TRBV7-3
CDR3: CASSLEPPQETQYF

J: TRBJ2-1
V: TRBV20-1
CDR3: CSASGRGPYNEQFF

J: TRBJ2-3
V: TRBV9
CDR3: CASSLFSGESTDTQYF

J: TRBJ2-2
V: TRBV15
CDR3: CATSSTSTRGLLLELFF

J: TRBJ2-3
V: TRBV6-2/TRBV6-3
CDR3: CASSYSRGLVPDTQYF

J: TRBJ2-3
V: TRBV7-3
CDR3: CASSPLGGGVDTQYF

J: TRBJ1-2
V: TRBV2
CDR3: CASTPTGSNYGYTF

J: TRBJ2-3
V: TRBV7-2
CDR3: CASSLGGGMGDTQYF

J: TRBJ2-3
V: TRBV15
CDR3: CATSRGEDRTTDTQYF

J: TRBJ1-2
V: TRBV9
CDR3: CASSVTTGFNYGYTF

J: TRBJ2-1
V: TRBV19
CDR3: CASSPSGGACFF

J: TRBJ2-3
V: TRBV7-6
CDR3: CASSLEVIRLDTQYF

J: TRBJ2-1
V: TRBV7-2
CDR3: CASSLGAGAYNEQFF

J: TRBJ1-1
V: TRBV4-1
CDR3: CASSQGGRSAFF

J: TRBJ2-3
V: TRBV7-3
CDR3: CASSFLAADTQYF

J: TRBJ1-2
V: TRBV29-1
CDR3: CSVKYLYGYTF

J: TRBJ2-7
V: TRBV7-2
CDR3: CASSLDSGRGREQYF

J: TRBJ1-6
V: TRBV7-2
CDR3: CASSPGVGAASPLHF

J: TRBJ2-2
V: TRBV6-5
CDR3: CASSASKRGTRTGELFF

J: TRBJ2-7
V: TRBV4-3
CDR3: CASSQDWSTTYEQYF

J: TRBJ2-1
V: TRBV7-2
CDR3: CASSVTGTYNEQFF

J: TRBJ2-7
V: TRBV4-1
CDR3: CASSHRAGGLYEQYF

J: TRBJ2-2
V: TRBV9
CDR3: CASSVDGTGELFF